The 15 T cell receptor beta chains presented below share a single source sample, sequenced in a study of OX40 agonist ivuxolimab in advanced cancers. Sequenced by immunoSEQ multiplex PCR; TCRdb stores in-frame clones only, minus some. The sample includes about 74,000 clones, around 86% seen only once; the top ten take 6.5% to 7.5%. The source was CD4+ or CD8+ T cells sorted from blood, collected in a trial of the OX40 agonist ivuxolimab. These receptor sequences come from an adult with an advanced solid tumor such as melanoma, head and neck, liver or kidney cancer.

The CDR3 reads CAISGQANTEAFF. The DNA of the CDR3 is TGTGCCATCAGTGGACAGGCAAACACTGAAGCTTTCTTT. The chain is built from TRBV10-3 and TRBJ1-1, with D perhaps matching TRBD1 (6 bases). The length of the CDR3 is 13 residues. Germline loops: CDR1 ENHRY, CDR2 SYGVKD. Trimming removed 4 bases from V and 2 bases from J, with 8 bases in between.

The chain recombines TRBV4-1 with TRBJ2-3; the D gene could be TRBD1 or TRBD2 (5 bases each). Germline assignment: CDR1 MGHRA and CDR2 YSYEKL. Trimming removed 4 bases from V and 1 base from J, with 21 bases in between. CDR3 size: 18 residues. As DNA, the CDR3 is TGCGCCAGCAGCCTCACAGTCCGGAGCCGAGGGGGCACAGATACGCAGTATTTT. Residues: CASSLTVRSRGGTDTQYF.

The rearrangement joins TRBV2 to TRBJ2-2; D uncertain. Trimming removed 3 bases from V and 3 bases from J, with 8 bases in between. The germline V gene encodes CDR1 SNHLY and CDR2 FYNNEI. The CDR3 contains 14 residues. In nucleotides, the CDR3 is TGTGCCAGCAGTGACCGGCCATACACCGGGGAGCTGTTTTTT. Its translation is CASSDRPYTGELFF.

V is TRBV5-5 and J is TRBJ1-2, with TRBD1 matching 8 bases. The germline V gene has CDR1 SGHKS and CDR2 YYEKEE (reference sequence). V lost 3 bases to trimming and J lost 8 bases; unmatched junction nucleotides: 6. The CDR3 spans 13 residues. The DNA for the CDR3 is TGTGCCAGCAGCTGGCAGGGGGCGCGGGGCTACACCTTC. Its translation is CASSWQGARGYTF.

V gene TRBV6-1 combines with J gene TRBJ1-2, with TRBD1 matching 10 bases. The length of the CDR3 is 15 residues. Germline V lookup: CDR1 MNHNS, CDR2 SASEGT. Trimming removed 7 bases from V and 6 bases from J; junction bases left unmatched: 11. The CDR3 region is CASIIQPGQGHGYTF. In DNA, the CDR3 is TGTGCCAGCATCATTCAGCCGGGACAGGGGCATGGCTACACCTTC.

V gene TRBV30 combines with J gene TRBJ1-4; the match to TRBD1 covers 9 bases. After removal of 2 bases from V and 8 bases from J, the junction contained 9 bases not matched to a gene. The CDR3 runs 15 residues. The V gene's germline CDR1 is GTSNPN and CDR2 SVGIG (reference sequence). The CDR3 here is CAWSIKWDREEKLFF. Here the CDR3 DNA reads TGTGCCTGGAGTATCAAGTGGGACAGGGAGGAAAAACTGTTTTTT.

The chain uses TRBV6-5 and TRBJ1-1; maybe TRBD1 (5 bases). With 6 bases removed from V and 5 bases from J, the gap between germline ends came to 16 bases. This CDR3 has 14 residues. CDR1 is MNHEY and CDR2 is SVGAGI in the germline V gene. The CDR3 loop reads CASSLSGGWTEAFF. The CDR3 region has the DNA TGTGCCAGCAGCCTTTCCGGGGGGTGGACTGAAGCTTTCTTT.

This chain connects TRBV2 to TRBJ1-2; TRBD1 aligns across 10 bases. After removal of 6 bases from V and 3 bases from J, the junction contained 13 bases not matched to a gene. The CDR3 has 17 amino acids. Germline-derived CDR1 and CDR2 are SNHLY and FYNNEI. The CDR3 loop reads CASRADRGLQGDYGYTF. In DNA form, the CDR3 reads TGTGCCAGCAGGGCGGACAGGGGGTTACAGGGCGACTATGGCTACACCTTC. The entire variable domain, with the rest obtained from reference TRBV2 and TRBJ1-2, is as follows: EPEVTQTPSHQVTQMGQEVILRCVPISNHLYFYWYRQILGQKVEFLVSFYNNEISEKSEIFDDQFSVERPDGSNFTLKIRSTKLEDSAMYFCASRADRGLQGDYGYTFGSGTRLTVV.

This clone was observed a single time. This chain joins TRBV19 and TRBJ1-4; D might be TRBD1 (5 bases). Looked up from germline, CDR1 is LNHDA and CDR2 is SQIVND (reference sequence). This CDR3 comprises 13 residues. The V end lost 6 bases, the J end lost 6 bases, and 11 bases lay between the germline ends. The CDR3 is CASREGTYEKLFF. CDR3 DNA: TGTGCCAGTAGGGAGGGGACTTATGAAAAACTGTTTTTT.

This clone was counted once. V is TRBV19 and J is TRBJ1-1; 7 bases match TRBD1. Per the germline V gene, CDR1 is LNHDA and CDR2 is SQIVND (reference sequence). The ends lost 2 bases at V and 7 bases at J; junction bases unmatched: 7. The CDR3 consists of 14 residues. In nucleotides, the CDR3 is TGTGCCAGTAGTATAAAGGGCAGGGGGAGTGAAGCTTTCTTT. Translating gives CASSIKGRGSEAFF.

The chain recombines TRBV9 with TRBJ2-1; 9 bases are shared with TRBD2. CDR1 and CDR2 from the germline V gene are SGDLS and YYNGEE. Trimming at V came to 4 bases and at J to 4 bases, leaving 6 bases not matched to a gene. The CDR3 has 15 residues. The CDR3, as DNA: TGTGCCAGCAGCAAAGGGCGGGAGGGTTACAATGAGCAGTTCTTC. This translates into CASSKGREGYNEQFF.

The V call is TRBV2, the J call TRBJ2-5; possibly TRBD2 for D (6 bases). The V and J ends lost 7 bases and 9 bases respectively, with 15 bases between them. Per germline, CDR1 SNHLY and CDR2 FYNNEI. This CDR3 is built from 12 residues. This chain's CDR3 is CASNPDYLPQYF. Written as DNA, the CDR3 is TGTGCCAGCAATCCGGACTACCTGCCCCAGTACTTC.

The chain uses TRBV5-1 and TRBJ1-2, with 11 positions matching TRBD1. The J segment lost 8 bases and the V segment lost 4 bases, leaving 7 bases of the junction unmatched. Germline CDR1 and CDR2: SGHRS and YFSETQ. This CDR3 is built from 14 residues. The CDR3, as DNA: TGCGCCAGCAGCGCGGACAGGGGGCAGGGAGGCTACACCTTC. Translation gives CASSADRGQGGYTF.

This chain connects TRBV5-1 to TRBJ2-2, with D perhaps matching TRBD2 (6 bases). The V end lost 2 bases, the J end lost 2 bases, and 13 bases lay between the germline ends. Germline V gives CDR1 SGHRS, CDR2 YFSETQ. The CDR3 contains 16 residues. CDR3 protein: CASSLKAGANTGELFF. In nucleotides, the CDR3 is TGCGCCAGCAGCTTAAAAGCGGGCGCCAACACCGGGGAGCTGTTTTTT.

The CDR3 region is CASSLSPANYGYTF. CDR3 nucleotides: TGCGCCAGCAGCTTAAGCCCTGCTAACTATGGCTACACCTTC. V is TRBV5-1 and J is TRBJ1-2; D is undetermined. V lost 2 bases, J lost 0 bases, and 8 bases lay in between. Germline CDR1 SGHRS, CDR2 YFSETQ. The CDR3 is 14 amino acids. Combining the CDR3 with reference TRBV5-1 and TRBJ1-2 gives the whole variable domain KAGVTQTPRYLIKTRGQQVTLSCSPISGHRSVSWYQQTPGQGLQFLFEYFSETQRNKGNFPGRFSGRQFSNSRSEMNVSTLELGDSALYLCASSLSPANYGYTFGSGTRLTVV.